The 3 T cell receptor beta chains given below trace back to one sample, sequenced in a study of blood T cell repertoires in COVID-19. The assay was immunoSEQ multiplex PCR, and TCRdb's table has in-frame clones only and misses some. The sample comprises 60,000 or so clones, 90% of which are singletons, and approximately 13% rests with the top ten. Sequenced sample: peripheral blood. Receptors were obtained from a man in his 60s with active COVID-19.

This rearrangement joins TRBV11-2 to TRBJ1-3; TRBD1 matches 7 bases. This CDR3 is built from 15 residues. J was trimmed by 4 bases and V by 5 bases; bases with no gene match: 8. Germline V gives CDR1 SGHAT, CDR2 FQNNGV. The CDR3 spells CASSPRGRRGNTIYF. The CDR3 nucleotides read TGTGCCAGCAGCCCAAGGGGGCGCCGGGGAAACACCATATATTTT.

The chain joins TRBV10-3 to TRBJ2-3, with 11 bases lining up with TRBD2. The CDR3 sequence is 15 residues long. CDR1 is ENHRY and CDR2 is SYGVKD in the germline V gene. The V gene end was trimmed by 6 bases and the J gene end by 4 bases; junction bases not matched to a gene: 6. CDR3 loop: CAISLLAGVADTQYF. The CDR3 nucleotides read TGTGCCATCAGCCTACTAGCGGGAGTGGCAGATACGCAGTATTTT.

The J gene is TRBJ2-2, the V gene TRBV14; 8 bases line up with TRBD1. The CDR3 loop spans 15 amino acids. CDR1 SGHDN and CDR2 FVKESK come from the germline V gene. The V segment lost 4 bases and the J segment 5 bases; nucleotides outside the gene matches: 6. CDR3 residues: CASSLDRGLTGELFF. DNA of the CDR3: TGTGCCAGCAGCCTTGACAGGGGTCTAACCGGGGAGCTGTTTTTT. The entire variable domain, with the rest obtained from reference TRBV14 and TRBJ2-2, is as follows: EAGVTQFPSHSVIEKGQTVTLRCDPISGHDNLYWYRRVMGKEIKFLLHFVKESKQDESGMPNNRFLAERTGGTYSTLKVQPAELEDSGVYFCASSLDRGLTGELFFGEGSRLTVL.